This entry is about one T cell receptor beta chain. The data derive from a study of blood T cell repertoires in COVID-19. As for the study in general: T cells, B-cell-depleted T cells, or PBMCs supplied cDNA or gDNA.

With 4 bases clipped from V and 2 bases from J, the junction kept 4 bases outside the gene matches. Germline V gene lookup returns CDR1 SGHDT and CDR2 YYEEEE. This CDR3 spans 17 amino acids. TCRdb's copy holds only in-frame clones and misses some; the assay was immunoSEQ multiplex PCR. The sample lists fewer than 250,000 clones, 85% to 90% occurring once. This receptor was obtained from a man in his sixties with acute or convalescent COVID-19. V gene TRBV5-6 combines with J gene TRBJ2-6; 12 nucleotides match TRBD1. Sequenced input: peripheral blood. The CDR3 nucleotides are TGTGCCAGCAGCACCGGGACAGGGGGCGCTGGGGCCAACGTCCTGACTTTC. It codes for CASSTGTGGAGANVLTF. Using reference TRBV5-6 and TRBJ2-6 for the parts outside the CDR3, the full variable domain is DAGVTQSPTHLIKTRGQQVTLRCSPKSGHDTVSWYQQALGQGPQFIFQYYEEEERQRGNFPDRFSGHQFPNYSSELNVNALLLGDSALYLCASSTGTGGAGANVLTFGAGSRLTVL.